Listed here is a single T cell receptor (beta chain). The sample originates from a study of blood T cell repertoires in COVID-19. As for the study in general: The analysed material was cDNA or gDNA that came from T cells, B-cell-depleted T cells, or PBMCs.

The data were produced by immunoSEQ multiplex PCR, yet TCRdb's version contains in-frame clones alone and is incomplete. Found here are more than 55,000 clones, approximately 80% of them singletons; the top ten hold 20% to 25%. CDR3 length: 15 residues. Germline V gene data show CDR1 as SGHAT and CDR2 as FQNNGV. The germline V and J ends were trimmed by 5 bases and 0 bases, with 13 bases remaining between them. The chain recombines TRBV11-2 with TRBJ1-2; TRBD1 is a possible D gene (5 bases). Material for sequencing was peripheral blood. This clonotype was obtained from a man older than 75 with active or convalescent COVID-19. The CDR3 bases are TGTGCCAGCAGCGCTCAGACAGCAGCTAACTATGGCTACACCTTC. Protein sequence: CASSAQTAANYGYTF.